What follows are 27 T cell receptor beta chains derived from one specimen sequenced in a study of T cells in Graves' hyperthyroidism and ophthalmopathy. RNA transcripts provided the source from which TCR beta CDR3 regions were amplified. The primer set for the first-round RT-PCR of the TCR CDR3 was HTBI. Each CDR3 protein gets one entry after TCRdb re-called the multiplex PCR reads with MiXCR. The sample includes approximately 400,000 distinct CDR3 sequences, about 18% seen only once; the top ten take 40% to 45%. The sequenced material came from blood. Receptors were obtained from a young man with Graves' ophthalmopathy.

This clonotype has a handful of counts. This chain uses TRBV5-6 with TRBJ1-1; no reliable D call. This CDR3 comprises 13 residues. Trimming pared 4 bases from V and 6 bases from J, leaving 13 bases between. Germline V lookup: CDR1 SGHDT, CDR2 YYEEEE. Written as DNA, the CDR3 is TGTGCCAGCAGCCCCGCTATAGGTCCTGAAGCTTTCTTT. As protein: CASSPAIGPEAFF.

This clonotype was picked up many times. The V call is TRBV5-5, the J call TRBJ1-2; no definite D call. V lost 1 base to trimming and J lost 8 bases, with 12 bases between them. CDR3 length: 13 residues. CDR1 and CDR2 (germline): SGHKS, YYEKEE (reference sequence). DNA for the CDR3: TGTGCCAGCAGCTTGAAGCCAGATGTCGGCTACACCTTC. This sequence encodes CASSLKPDVGYTF. The entire variable domain, with the rest obtained from reference TRBV5-5 and TRBJ1-2, is as follows: DAGVTQSPTHLIKTRGQQVTLRCSPISGHKSVSWYQQVLGQGPQFIFQYYEKEERGRGNFPDRFSARQFPNYSSELNVNALLLGDSALYLCASSLKPDVGYTFGSGTRLTVV.

This clonotype was recorded many times. The chain combines TRBV7-9 with TRBJ1-2, with TRBD1 as a possible D gene (5 bases). This CDR3 comprises 13 residues. CDR1 is SEHNR and CDR2 is FQNEAQ in the germline V gene (reference sequence). V lost 2 bases and J 4 bases, leaving 8 bases between the germline ends. This chain's CDR3 is CASSLTGFYGYTF. The CDR3 DNA reads as TGTGCCAGCAGCTTAACAGGTTTCTATGGCTACACCTTC.

V is TRBV10-2 and J is TRBJ2-1; weak D call: TRBD2 (6 bases). The V end was cut by 4 bases, the J end by 10 bases, with 11 bases between. The CDR3 contains 12 residues. CDR1 and CDR2 from the germline V gene are WSHSY and SAAADI. The CDR3 coding sequence is TGCGCCAGCAGTGTAGTAGCGGTCGAGCAGTTCTTC. Translating gives CASSVVAVEQFF.

In its sample, this clonotype was seen many times. The gene calls are TRBV7-3 and TRBJ2-7; 7 nucleotides match TRBD1. The germline V gene encodes CDR1 SGHTA and CDR2 FQGTGA. The CDR3 consists of 14 residues. With 5 bases clipped from V and 6 bases from J, the junction kept 10 bases outside the gene matches. The CDR3, as DNA: TGTGCCAGCAGCACCGGACAGGTATTGGGCGAGCAGTACTTC. Translated, it gives CASSTGQVLGEQYF.

At least ten counts were recorded for this clonotype. For the CDR3, the DNA is TGTGCCAGCAGCCAAACGGACAGGGCGAACACTGAAGCTTTCTTT. It specifies CASSQTDRANTEAFF. The chain is built from TRBV6-2 or TRBV6-3 and TRBJ1-1, with 8 bases aligning to TRBD1. Trimming cost V 6 bases and J 1 base; bases outside gene matches: 7. Germline CDR1 is MNHEY and CDR2 is SVGEGT. The CDR3 covers 15 residues.

The chain links TRBV18 to TRBJ2-3, with 7 bases that match TRBD1. The CDR3 consists of 15 residues. J was trimmed by 5 bases and V by 2 bases; bases with no gene match: 7. CDR1 is KGHSH and CDR2 is LQKENI in the germline V gene. The CDR3 region is CASSPITGAEDTQYF. CDR3 DNA: TGTGCCAGCTCACCAATCACAGGGGCTGAAGATACGCAGTATTTT.

The genes are TRBV6-9 and TRBJ1-5; 7 nucleotides match TRBD1. Looked up from germline, CDR1 is MNHGY and CDR2 is SVAAGI. The CDR3 covers 17 residues. With 3 bases clipped from V and 6 bases from J, the junction kept 14 bases outside the gene matches. CDR3 in DNA: TGTGCCAGCAGTTACGAGGGTACAGGGGTATCGGTTCAGCCCCAGCATTTT. Its protein is CASSYEGTGVSVQPQHF.

CDR3 residues: CASSQDILAGSYNEQFF. In DNA form, the CDR3 reads TGTGCCAGCAGCCAAGATATATTGGCGGGGTCTTACAATGAGCAGTTCTTC. The V and J genes are TRBV3-1 and TRBJ2-1; D possibly corresponds to TRBD2 (6 bases). This CDR3 is 17 amino acids long. V lost 0 bases and J 4 bases, leaving 16 bases between the germline ends. In germline, CDR1 is LGHDT, CDR2 YNNKEL (reference sequence).

This clonotype was observed many times. V and J are TRBV7-3 and TRBJ2-5; D uncertain. Germline CDR1 is SGHTA and CDR2 is FQGTGA. The V end lost 1 base, the J end lost 5 bases, and 8 bases lay between the germline ends. The CDR3 is 13 residues long. In nucleotides, the CDR3 is TGTGCCAGCAGCTTAATCCCGTCCGAGACCCAGTACTTC. As protein: CASSLIPSETQYF.

There are many counts of this clonotype. The chain is built from TRBV5-1 and TRBJ2-1; D gene uncertain. V lost 0 bases to trimming and J lost 8 bases, with 9 bases between them. The CDR3 is 13 residues long. CDR1 and CDR2 from the germline V gene are SGHRS and YFSETQ. The CDR3 region is CASSLEARDEQFF. CDR3 DNA sequence: TGCGCCAGCAGCTTGGAGGCCCGGGATGAGCAGTTCTTC.

This clonotype showed up many times. One end of the junction is discordant with germline, which a read error may explain. The chain recombines TRBV5-1 with TRBJ1-1; possibly TRBD1 for D (5 bases). This CDR3 spans 13 amino acids. CDR1 is SGHRS, CDR2 YFSETQ, per germline. CDR3 bases: TGTGCCAGCAGTCTCAGGGAGAACACTGAAGCTTTCTTT. Amino acids: CASSLRENTEAFF.

This clonotype showed up just once. This chain links TRBV3-1 with TRBJ2-3, with 12 bases lining up with TRBD2. Trimming at V came to 0 bases and at J to 4 bases, leaving 17 bases not matched to a gene. The CDR3 spans 21 residues. Germline V gives CDR1 LGHDT, CDR2 YNNKEL (reference sequence). Here the CDR3 reads CASSQDPLRLAGGPYADTQYF. Written as DNA, the CDR3 is TGTGCCAGCAGCCAAGATCCCCTGAGGCTAGCGGGGGGGCCCTACGCAGATACGCAGTATTTT.

The chain links TRBV25-1 to TRBJ1-5, with D hard to call. CDR1 and CDR2 from the germline V gene are MGHDK and SYGVNS. This CDR3 contains 13 residues. Trimming removed 5 bases from V and 3 bases from J, with 8 bases in between. CDR3 DNA: TGTGCCAGCAGTTGGCAGAACAATCAGCCCCAGCATTTT. Amino acid sequence: CASSWQNNQPQHF.

The genes are TRBV29-1 and TRBJ1-3; no reliable D call. Trimming removed 4 bases at V and 4 bases at J, with 8 bases between. Germline V gene lookup returns CDR1 SQVTM and CDR2 ANQGSEA. This CDR3 has 12 residues. CDR3 DNA sequence: TGCAGCGTTGGCCCGGGGGGAAACACCATATATTTT. Translated, it gives CSVGPGGNTIYF.

This clonotype was counted many times. The chain uses TRBV20-1 and TRBJ2-1; perhaps TRBD1 as D (6 bases). Germline assignment: CDR1 DFQATT and CDR2 SNEGSKA (reference sequence). V lost 5 bases and J lost 10, with 18 bases in between. The CDR3 consists of 13 residues. CDR3 DNA sequence: TGCAGTGCTTTCTGGGGGCGGACACCCGAGCAGTTCTTC. This sequence encodes CSAFWGRTPEQFF.

In this sample, this clonotype turned up a few times. The rearrangement joins TRBV12-3 or TRBV12-4 to TRBJ2-6; D is undetermined. This CDR3 has 13 amino acids. V lost 7 bases and J lost 2, with 6 bases in between. The CDR3 DNA is TGTGCCAGCAACCCCGCTGGGGCCAACGTCCTGACTTTC. It specifies CASNPAGANVLTF.

The chain couples TRBV6-6 to TRBJ2-5; 10 bases map to TRBD2. Trimming took 2 bases from V and 1 from J; bases not matched to a gene: 4. Germline V gene lookup returns CDR1 MNHNY and CDR2 SVGAGI (reference sequence). The CDR3 runs to 16 residues. The CDR3, as DNA: TGTGCCAGCAGTTACCTTAGCGGGGGGCTCCAAGAGACCCAGTACTTC. Protein sequence: CASSYLSGGLQETQYF.

Notes on this clonotype: Germline is not matched at one junction end, which may reflect a read error. This chain links TRBV11-2 with TRBJ2-5; D might be TRBD1 (6 bases). The CDR3 consists of 14 residues. CDR1 SGHAT and CDR2 FQNNGV come from the germline V gene. The CDR3 here is CASSFFSGDKTRYF. The CDR3 DNA reads as TGTGCCAGCAGCTTTTTTTCAGGGGATAAGACCCGGTACTTC.

This clonotype occurred once. The chain has TRBV6-5 and TRBJ2-1; 9 bases are shared with TRBD2. After removal of 2 bases from V and 2 bases from J, the junction contained 4 bases not matched to a gene. The CDR3 spans 16 residues. The germline gives CDR1 MNHEY, CDR2 SVGAGI. The CDR3 spells CASSYALAGPYNEQFF. The CDR3 DNA sequence: TGTGCCAGCAGTTACGCCCTAGCGGGGCCCTACAATGAGCAGTTCTTC.

This clonotype has only a few counts. The CDR3 DNA reads as TGTGCCAGCGCCTCCGGGACAGGCGGCGCTGAAGCTTTCTTT. Translation: CASASGTGGAEAFF. The V gene is TRBV6-1, the J gene TRBJ1-1; 8 nucleotides match TRBD1. CDR1 and CDR2 from the germline V gene are MNHNS and SASEGT. V trimming: 8 bases; J trimming: 6 bases; junction bases outside the gene matches: 11. This CDR3 is 14 amino acids long.

The chain employs TRBV6-5 and TRBJ2-3; D is possibly TRBD2 (5 bases). The CDR3 sequence is 18 residues long. Germline V lookup: CDR1 MNHEY, CDR2 SVGAGI. Trimming left V 1 base short and J 4 bases short, with 21 bases between. DNA of the CDR3: TGTGCCAGCAGTTACTTAGGCCCCGGAGGTTTAGGACCAGATACGCAGTATTTT. Translation: CASSYLGPGGLGPDTQYF.

This clonotype was recorded at least ten times. This sequence joins TRBV7-8 and TRBJ2-3, with D perhaps assigned TRBD1 or TRBD2 (5 bases each). Trimming stripped 2 bases from V and 0 bases from J, with 12 bases between. The germline CDR1 and CDR2 sequences are SGHVS and FQNEAQ. CDR3 length equals 16 residues. The CDR3: CASSLQGPGSTDTQYF. CDR3 DNA: TGTGCCAGCAGCTTACAGGGTCCGGGGAGCACAGATACGCAGTATTTT.

This clonotype was recorded many times. The chain combines TRBV7-9 with TRBJ2-1; D unresolved. Germline CDR1 is SEHNR and CDR2 is FQNEAQ (reference sequence). Trimming removed 4 bases at V and 5 bases at J, with 12 bases between. The CDR3 is made up of 14 amino acids. The CDR3 DNA is TGTGCCAGCAGCTCCCTAGACCGAGACAATGAGCAGTTCTTC. Encoded protein: CASSSLDRDNEQFF.

This clonotype was counted at least ten times. V usage is TRBV20-1 and J usage is TRBJ2-3; 9 nucleotides agree with TRBD1. The CDR3 is 13 residues long. Germline V gives CDR1 DFQATT, CDR2 SNEGSKA (reference sequence). The V gene end was trimmed by 5 bases and the J gene end by 5 bases; junction bases not matched to a gene: 5. CDR3: CSAYRGLGDTQYF. Here the CDR3 DNA reads TGCAGTGCTTACAGGGGGCTGGGAGATACGCAGTATTTT.

This clonotype has only a few counts. The gene calls are TRBV18 and TRBJ1-5; 7 bases map to TRBD1. Germline values: CDR1 KGHSH, CDR2 LQKENI. This CDR3 is 15 amino acids long. V lost 2 bases to trimming and J lost 7 bases; unmatched junction nucleotides: 8. The CDR3 nucleotides are TGTGCCAGCTCACCAGACAGGGTGGGGCGGCAGCCCCAGCATTTT. Amino acids: CASSPDRVGRQPQHF.

This clonotype has at least ten counts. V and J are TRBV7-2 and TRBJ1-1; 9 nucleotides agree with TRBD1. Germline loops: CDR1 SGHTA, CDR2 FQGNSA. V shed 5 bases and J 10 bases; nucleotides not matched to a gene: 14. CDR3 length: 15 amino acids. CDR3 DNA sequence: TGTGCCAGCAGCCCCGGGACAGGGCCGTACATTTCAGCTTTCTTT. It yields the protein CASSPGTGPYISAFF. The full variable domain, with the rest looked up from reference TRBV7-2 and TRBJ1-1, is GAGVSQSPSNKVTEKGKDVELRCDPISGHTALYWYRQSLGQGLEFLIYFQGNSAPDKSGLPSDRFSAERTGGSVSTLTIQRTQQEDSAVYLCASSPGTGPYISAFFGQGTRLTVV.